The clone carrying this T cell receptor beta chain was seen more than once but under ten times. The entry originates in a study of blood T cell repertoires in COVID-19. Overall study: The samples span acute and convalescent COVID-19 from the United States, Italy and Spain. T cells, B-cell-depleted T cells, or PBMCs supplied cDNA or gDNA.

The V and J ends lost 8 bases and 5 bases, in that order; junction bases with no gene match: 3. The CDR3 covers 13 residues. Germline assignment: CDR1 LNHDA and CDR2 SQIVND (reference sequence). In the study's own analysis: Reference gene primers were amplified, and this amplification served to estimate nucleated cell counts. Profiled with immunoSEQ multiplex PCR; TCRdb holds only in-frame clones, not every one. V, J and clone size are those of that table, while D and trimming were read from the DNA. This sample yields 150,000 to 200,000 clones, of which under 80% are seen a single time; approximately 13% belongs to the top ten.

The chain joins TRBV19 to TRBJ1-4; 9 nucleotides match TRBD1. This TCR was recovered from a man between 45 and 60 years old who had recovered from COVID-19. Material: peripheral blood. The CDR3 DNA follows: TGTGCCAGTTCGGACAGGGGAAATGAAAAACTGTTTTTT. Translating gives CASSDRGNEKLFF.